One and the same sample provided the 5 T cell receptor beta chains below, sequenced in a study of T cell responses to AZD1222 COVID-19 vaccine. The repertoire was sequenced with immunoSEQ multiplex PCR; TCRdb's copy has only in-frame clones and lacks some. The sample yields around 110,000 clones, about 90% seen once. Sequencing used peripheral blood, obtained on day 0 of AZD1222 vaccination. These receptors were obtained from an adult in good health.

The chain recombines TRBV7-9 with TRBJ1-4; no definite D call. Trimming shortened V by 4 bases and J by 4 bases, and 13 bases separated the two germline ends. CDR3 size: 15 residues. The germline CDR1 and CDR2 sequences are SEHNR and FQNEAQ (reference sequence). DNA for the CDR3: TGTGCCAGCAGCTCGGAGGGCCGAAATAATGAAAAACTGTTTTTT. Protein product: CASSSEGRNNEKLFF.

This clone was counted between two and nine times. The rearrangement uses TRBV7-9 and TRBJ1-4; possibly TRBD1 for D (6 bases). V lost 3 bases and J lost 13, with 9 bases in between. The CDR3 is 11 residues long. CDR1 and CDR2 from the germline V gene are SEHNR and FQNEAQ (reference sequence). CDR3 residues: CASSLGHPLFF. Here the CDR3 DNA reads TGTGCCAGCAGCTTGGGACACCCACTGTTTTTT.

The CDR3 DNA follows: TGTGCCAGCAGTCCGATGACAGGGGTCGATCAGCCCCAGCATTTT. As protein: CASSPMTGVDQPQHF. The chain uses TRBV27 and TRBJ1-5, with 8 bases matching TRBD1. V lost 5 bases, J lost 5 bases, and 8 bases stayed unmatched. This CDR3 is built from 15 residues. CDR1 MNHEY and CDR2 SMNVEV come from the germline V gene (reference sequence).

The V and J genes are TRBV7-9 and TRBJ2-3, with 12 bases identical to TRBD2. The length of the CDR3 is 18 residues. V was pared by 5 bases and J by 5 bases, with 14 bases of the junction left unmatched. The germline CDR1 and CDR2 sequences are SEHNR and FQNEAQ (reference sequence). The CDR3: CASSVQGLAGGRVDTQYF. Written as DNA, the CDR3 is TGTGCCAGCAGCGTTCAGGGGCTAGCGGGGGGGCGAGTAGATACGCAGTATTTT.

The J gene is TRBJ2-1, the V gene TRBV19; TRBD2 agrees at 10 bases. Germline CDR1 LNHDA, CDR2 SQIVND (reference sequence). The V segment lost 6 bases and the J segment 10 bases; nucleotides outside the gene matches: 12. The CDR3 runs to 15 residues. The CDR3, as DNA: TGTGCCAGTAGGCGCGAGCGGGGGGGAGGGAAGGAGCAGTTCTTC. Residues: CASRRERGGGKEQFF.